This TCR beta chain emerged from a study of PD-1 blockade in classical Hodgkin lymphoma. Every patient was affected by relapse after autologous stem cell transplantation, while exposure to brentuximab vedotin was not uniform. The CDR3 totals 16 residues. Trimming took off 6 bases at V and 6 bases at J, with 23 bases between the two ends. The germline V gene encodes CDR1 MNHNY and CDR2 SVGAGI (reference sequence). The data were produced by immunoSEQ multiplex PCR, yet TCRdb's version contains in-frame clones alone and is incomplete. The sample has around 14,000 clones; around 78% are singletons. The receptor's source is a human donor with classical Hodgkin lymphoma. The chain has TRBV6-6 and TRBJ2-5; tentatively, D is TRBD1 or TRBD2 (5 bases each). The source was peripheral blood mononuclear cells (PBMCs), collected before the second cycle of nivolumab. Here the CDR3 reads CASRKPLGRDQKTQYF. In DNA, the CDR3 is TGTGCCAGCAGAAAGCCCCTGGGACGGGACCAGAAGACCCAGTACTTC.